The clone carrying this T cell receptor (beta chain) has more than one count but fewer than ten. The antigen is undetermined. This entry is derived from a study of vaccination and CD4 T cells after COVID-19. The wider study: Comprising six males and four females, the convalescent participants counted two Hispanic individuals among them. According to the study, participants were given two doses of BNT162b2 or mRNA-1273 vaccine. Overlapping peptides of the spike proteins of SARS-CoV-2, HCoV-NL63, HCoV-OC43 and HCoV-229E were used for cell stimulation.

Documented treatment: approximately nine-day PBMC culture with coronavirus spike peptide pools or control peptides (ViraFEST assay). The germline CDR1 and CDR2 sequences are LNHDA and SQIVND (reference sequence). The CDR3 length is 14 residues. The ends lost 7 bases at V and 4 bases at J; junction bases unmatched: 9. The assay that was used to sequence DNA from cultured CD4+ T cells was the Oncomine TCR Beta short-read assay. TCRdb recomputed calls from the PCR reads with MiXCR, one row per CDR3 protein. The sample holds tens of thousands of distinct CDR3 sequences, less than 55% seen once. The input for sequencing was CD4+ T cells from blood, cultured in vitro, taken after SARS-CoV-2 vaccination. This receptor was obtained from a human donor who had recovered from COVID-19. V and J are TRBV19 and TRBJ1-2, with 7 bases fitting TRBD1. Here the CDR3 DNA reads TGTGCCAGTAAAAGGCTGGGACAGCCCTATGGCTACACCTTC. Translating it yields CASKRLGQPYGYTF. Full variable domain (outside the CDR3, taken from reference TRBV19 and TRBJ1-2): DGGITQSPKYLFRKEGQNVTLSCEQNLNHDAMYWYRQDPGQGLRLIYYSQIVNDFQKGDIAEGYSVSREKKESFPLTVTSAQKNPTAFYLCASKRLGQPYGYTFGSGTRLTVV.